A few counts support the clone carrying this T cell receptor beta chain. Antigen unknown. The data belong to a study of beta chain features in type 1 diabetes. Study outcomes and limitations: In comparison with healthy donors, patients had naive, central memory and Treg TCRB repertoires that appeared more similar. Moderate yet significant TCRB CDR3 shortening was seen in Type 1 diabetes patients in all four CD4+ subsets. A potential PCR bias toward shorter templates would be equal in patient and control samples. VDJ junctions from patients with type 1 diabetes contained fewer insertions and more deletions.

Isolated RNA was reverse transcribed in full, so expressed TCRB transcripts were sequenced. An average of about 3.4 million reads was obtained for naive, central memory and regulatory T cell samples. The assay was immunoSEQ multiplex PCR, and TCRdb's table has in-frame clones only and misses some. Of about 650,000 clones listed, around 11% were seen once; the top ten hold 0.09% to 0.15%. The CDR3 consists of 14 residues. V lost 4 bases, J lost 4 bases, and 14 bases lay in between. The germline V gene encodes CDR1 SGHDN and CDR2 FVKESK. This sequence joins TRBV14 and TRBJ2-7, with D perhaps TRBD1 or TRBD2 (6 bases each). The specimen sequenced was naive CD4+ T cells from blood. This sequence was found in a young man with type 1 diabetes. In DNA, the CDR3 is TGTGCCAGCAGCCCAGCACTAGGGGGGTACGAGCAGTACTTC. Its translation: CASSPALGGYEQYF.